This TCR beta chain was sequenced for a study of blood T cell repertoires in COVID-19. J lost 5 bases, V lost 1 base, and 6 bases had no gene match. From germline, CDR1 is LNHDA and CDR2 SQIVND (reference sequence). The length of the CDR3 is 15 residues. The assay was immunoSEQ multiplex PCR, and TCRdb's table has in-frame clones only and misses some. The sample lists about 140,000 clones; roughly four fifths were seen once. The receptor was derived from an elderly woman in a cohort sampled during active or convalescent COVID-19. This chain joins TRBV19 and TRBJ2-5, with 8 bases matching TRBD1. The sequenced material came from peripheral blood. In DNA, the CDR3 is TGTGCCAGTAGTATAGGGACAGGGATTGTTGAGACCCAGTACTTC. Protein: CASSIGTGIVETQYF.